Below, one T cell receptor (beta chain) is given with its context. Donors had localized lung adenocarcinoma, a non-small cell lung cancer. This sample was taken from a study of CD4 and CD8 cells across lung adenocarcinoma regions. One entry per CDR3 protein, called by TCRdb with MiXCR from the PCR reads. The sample records some 11,000 distinct CDR3 sequences, 50% to 60% being singletons. The germline V gene encodes CDR1 MNHEY and CDR2 SVGAGI. CDR3 length: 15 amino acids. V trimming: 0 bases; J trimming: 10 bases; junction bases outside the gene matches: 8. The receptor was isolated from a male donor with lung adenocarcinoma. The CD4 and CD8 labels of this study may be unreliable. Sequencing used CD8+ T cells from the margin of a lung tumor. The rearrangement joins TRBV6-5 to TRBJ2-1; TRBD2 matches at 8 bases. DNA for the CDR3: TGTGCCAGCAGTTACTCGAGGGCGGGAGGCGGGGAGCAGTTCTTC. As protein: CASSYSRAGGGEQFF.